The rows below give T cell receptor beta chains drawn from one sample of a study of tumor and adjacent non-tumor tissue in lung cancer. TCRdb ran MiXCR on the multiplex PCR reads and lists one entry per CDR3 protein. The table includes 77,000 or so distinct CDR3 sequences, less than 85% detected once. The sequenced sample consisted of distant non-tumor lung tissue. These receptor sequences come from a man in his 70s with non-small cell lung cancer. CDR3s include the opening cysteine and the closing phenylalanine or tryptophan. A D gene is named only where the DNA matches it firmly. Rows may omit the clone size; those that give it use once, few, many or a size class.

clone size: NA
D gene: NA
J gene: TRBJ1-1
V gene: TRBV11-2
CDR3 DNA: TGTGCCAGCACATCGAGGGGTACTGAACCTTTCTTT
CDR3 protein: CASTSRGTEPFF

clone size: NA
D gene: NA
J gene: TRBJ2-2
V gene: TRBV6-2/TRBV6-3
CDR3 DNA: TGTGTCAGCAACAGAATTAACACCGGGGACCTGTTTTTT
CDR3 protein: CVSNRINTGDLFF

clone size: NA
D gene: TRBD1
J gene: TRBJ1-1
V gene: TRBV11-3
CDR3 DNA: TGTGCCAGCAGCATCCGGGACAGATCCCTGAATATTGAAGCTTTCTTT
CDR3 protein: CASSIRDRSLNIEAFF

clone size: NA
D gene: NA
J gene: TRBJ2-1
V gene: TRBV10-2
CDR3 DNA: TGCGCCAGCAGGGGACTTGCGGGAATCCCCTACAATGAGCAGTTCTTC
CDR3 protein: CASRGLAGIPYNEQFF

clone size: NA
D gene: TRBD1
J gene: TRBJ1-2
V gene: TRBV11-1
CDR3 DNA: TGTGCCAGCACCGTCGGACAGGGGCAAACCTCTTATGGCTACACCTTC
CDR3 protein: CASTVGQGQTSYGYTF

clone size: many
D gene: NA
J gene: TRBJ2-1
V gene: TRBV29-1
CDR3 DNA: TGCAGCGTTGTCTTTGGGACGGTAGACGGTGAGCAGTTCTTC
CDR3 protein: CSVVFGTVDGEQFF

clone size: NA
D gene: TRBD1
J gene: TRBJ2-3
V gene: TRBV20-1
CDR3 DNA: TGCAGTGCTAGGAGTCTTCACGGGGATGGGACAGATACGCACTATTTT
CDR3 protein: CSARSLHGDGTDTHYF

clone size: NA
D gene: NA
J gene: TRBJ2-3
V gene: TRBV24-1
CDR3 DNA: TGTGTTACACAAGGTAAAGGGGGTTACCGCACAGATACGCAGTATTTT
CDR3 protein: CVTQGKGGYRTDTQYF

clone size: NA
D gene: NA
J gene: TRBJ2-7
V gene: TRBV28
CDR3 DNA: TGTGCCAACAGTGGCCTGAGGGGAAGGGGCTCCTACGAGCAGTACTTC
CDR3 protein: CANSGLRGRGSYEQYF

clone size: NA
D gene: NA
J gene: TRBJ2-2
V gene: TRBV4-1
CDR3 DNA: TGCCCCAGCAGCCTCGGACAGGGAGGGACCGGGGAACTGTTTTTT
CDR3 protein: CPSSLGQGGTGELFF

clone size: NA
D gene: NA
J gene: TRBJ1-5
V gene: TRBV6-1
CDR3 DNA: TGTGCCAGCATCGGGAACGGGCCCCAGCATTTT
CDR3 protein: CASIGNGPQHF

clone size: NA
D gene: NA
J gene: TRBJ1-2
V gene: TRBV28
CDR3 DNA: TGTGCCAGATATAGGTCAGGGTATGGCTACACCTTC
CDR3 protein: CARYRSGYGYTF

clone size: NA
D gene: NA
J gene: TRBJ2-7
V gene: TRBV29-1
CDR3 DNA: TGCAGCGTTAATTACGGTTCCTACGAGCAATACTTC
CDR3 protein: CSVNYGSYEQYF

clone size: once
D gene: NA
J gene: TRBJ2-3
V gene: TRBV5-8
CDR3 DNA: TGTGCCAGCAGCACGATGGGTAATAGCAATCATCCCCAGTATTTT
CDR3 protein: CASSTMGNSNHPQYF

clone size: few
D gene: NA
J gene: TRBJ1-1
V gene: TRBV29-1
CDR3 DNA: TGCAGCGTCAACACCTTGCAGGCAGTGAACACTGAAGCTTTCTTT
CDR3 protein: CSVNTLQAVNTEAFF

clone size: NA
D gene: NA
J gene: TRBJ2-5
V gene: TRBV29-1
CDR3 DNA: TGCAGCGGAAGGGGGTCCGGGCTAGAAGAGACCCAGTACTTC
CDR3 protein: CSGRGSGLEETQYF

clone size: NA
D gene: TRBD1
J gene: TRBJ1-3
V gene: TRBV6-5
CDR3 DNA: TGTGCCAGCAGCCCCGGACAGGGTGGAAACACCGTATATTTT
CDR3 protein: CASSPGQGGNTVYF

clone size: NA
D gene: NA
J gene: TRBJ1-5
V gene: TRBV4-1
CDR3 DNA: TGCACCAGCAGCCAAGAGCCGACCTATAGCGAACAGCCCCAGCATTTT
CDR3 protein: CTSSQEPTYSEQPQHF

clone size: NA
D gene: NA
J gene: TRBJ2-5
V gene: TRBV4-3
CDR3 DNA: TGCGCCACCAACCAAGGTGTGGGACTCTTAGGAGAGACCCAGTACTTC
CDR3 protein: CATNQGVGLLGETQYF

clone size: NA
D gene: NA
J gene: TRBJ2-7
V gene: TRBV6-2/TRBV6-3
CDR3 DNA: TGTGCCAGCATCCGGGGGGCCGACTACAAGCAGTCCTTC
CDR3 protein: CASIRGADYKQSF

clone size: NA
D gene: TRBD2
J gene: TRBJ2-3
V gene: TRBV13
CDR3 DNA: TGTGCCAGCAGTTGGACTAGCGGGGGGGTCGACACAGATACGCAGTATTTT
CDR3 protein: CASSWTSGGVDTDTQYF

clone size: many
D gene: NA
J gene: TRBJ2-1
V gene: TRBV4-3
CDR3 DNA: TGCGCCAGCAGCCAAGATTCCCGGGATCAGGACAATGAGCAGTTCTTC
CDR3 protein: CASSQDSRDQDNEQFF

clone size: NA
D gene: NA
J gene: TRBJ2-3
V gene: TRBV29-1
CDR3 DNA: TGCAGCGTTGATATAGTAGTAGCAGATACGCAGTATTTT
CDR3 protein: CSVDIVVADTQYF

clone size: NA
D gene: NA
J gene: TRBJ2-5
V gene: TRBV7-8
CDR3 DNA: TGTACCAGCAGCTTACCCGTGTCGTACCAAGAGACCCAGTACTTC
CDR3 protein: CTSSLPVSYQETQYF

clone size: NA
D gene: NA
J gene: TRBJ2-3
V gene: TRBV28
CDR3 DNA: TGTGCCAGCAGCAACGGACTCGCGAAAACAGATACACAGTATTTT
CDR3 protein: CASSNGLAKTDTQYF

clone size: NA
D gene: NA
J gene: TRBJ1-5
V gene: TRBV20-1
CDR3 DNA: TGCAGTGCTAGAGATACAGCCCGGACTAGCCGCACAGCTACGCAGCATTTT
CDR3 protein: CSARDTARTSRTATQHF

clone size: NA
D gene: NA
J gene: TRBJ2-2
V gene: TRBV6-1
CDR3 DNA: TGTGCCAGCCGCGAATTTAACGGGAGAACCGGGGAGCTGTTTTTT
CDR3 protein: CASREFNGRTGELFF

clone size: NA
D gene: NA
J gene: TRBJ2-1
V gene: TRBV29-1
CDR3 DNA: NA
CDR3 protein: CGAVGRGTNNGQFF

clone size: NA
D gene: NA
J gene: TRBJ1-3
V gene: TRBV29-1
CDR3 DNA: TGCAGCATTGAATGGGTGAACTCTGGAATCACCATATATTTT
CDR3 protein: CSIEWVNSGITIYF

clone size: NA
D gene: NA
J gene: TRBJ2-1
V gene: TRBV11-1
CDR3 DNA: TGTGCCGGCAGCTCGGGAGTTGACAATGAGCAGTTCTTC
CDR3 protein: CAGSSGVDNEQFF

clone size: NA
D gene: TRBD2
J gene: TRBJ2-7
V gene: TRBV29-1
CDR3 DNA: TGCATCGTCGGGACTAGCGTAGCCGGGGAGCAGTACTTC
CDR3 protein: CIVGTSVAGEQYF

clone size: NA
D gene: NA
J gene: TRBJ2-3
V gene: TRBV20-1
CDR3 DNA: TGCAGTGCTAATGATCGAGGGGCCTCCAGATTTTCCACAGATACGCAGTATTTT
CDR3 protein: CSANDRGASRFSTDTQYF

clone size: NA
D gene: TRBD2
J gene: TRBJ2-2
V gene: TRBV5-4
CDR3 DNA: TGTGCCAGCAGCTCGATGTCTAGCGGCGCTACCGGGGAGCTGTCTTTT
CDR3 protein: CASSSMSSGATGELSF

clone size: NA
D gene: NA
J gene: TRBJ2-1
V gene: TRBV10-1
CDR3 DNA: TGCGCCAGTGTGGGAGGCTCCAATGAGCAGTTCTTC
CDR3 protein: CASVGGSNEQFF

clone size: NA
D gene: NA
J gene: TRBJ1-6
V gene: TRBV5-5
CDR3 DNA: TGTGCCAGCAGCCCGGTCACTGAAAACTATAATTCACCCCTCCACTTT
CDR3 protein: CASSPVTENYNSPLHF

clone size: many
D gene: NA
J gene: TRBJ1-1
V gene: TRBV20-1
CDR3 DNA: TGCAGTGCCACCGCTCCAACAGGGAGGGTAGCTGAAGCTTTCTTT
CDR3 protein: CSATAPTGRVAEAFF

clone size: NA
D gene: NA
J gene: TRBJ1-4
V gene: TRBV20-1
CDR3 DNA: TGCAGTGCTAACTGGCGTCCTAATGAAAAACTGTTTTTT
CDR3 protein: CSANWRPNEKLFF

clone size: once
D gene: NA
J gene: TRBJ2-1
V gene: TRBV6-1
CDR3 DNA: TGTGCCAGCAGTGGGGCAGGGGAATTGGGTGGGCAGTTCTTC
CDR3 protein: CASSGAGELGGQFF

clone size: NA
D gene: NA
J gene: TRBJ2-2
V gene: TRBV11-2
CDR3 DNA: TGTGCCGGAATTCGGAAGGGTTCCGGGGAGCTGTTTTTT
CDR3 protein: CAGIRKGSGELFF

clone size: NA
D gene: NA
J gene: TRBJ2-3
V gene: TRBV11-3
CDR3 DNA: TGTGCCCGCACCCGTCGGGAATTAACCACAGATACGCAGTATTTT
CDR3 protein: CARTRRELTTDTQYF

clone size: few
D gene: TRBD1
J gene: TRBJ1-6
V gene: TRBV11-2
CDR3 DNA: TGTGCCAGCAGCTCACGACAGGGAGGAGGTTCCTATAATTCACCACTCCACTTT
CDR3 protein: CASSSRQGGGSYNSPLHF

clone size: NA
D gene: NA
J gene: TRBJ2-5
V gene: TRBV11-2
CDR3 DNA: TGTGCCAGCAGCTTAATTTGGACACGGAGGGAGACCCAGTACTTC
CDR3 protein: CASSLIWTRRETQYF

clone size: NA
D gene: NA
J gene: TRBJ1-3
V gene: TRBV6-5
CDR3 DNA: TGTGCCAGCAGTTACTCGAAGTTAGTTGGGACCCAAGCTGGAAACACCATATATTTT
CDR3 protein: CASSYSKLVGTQAGNTIYF

clone size: NA
D gene: NA
J gene: TRBJ2-1
V gene: TRBV6-5
CDR3 DNA: TGTGCCAGCAGTTATACCAGGAAAGTCAGCGAGCAGTTCTTC
CDR3 protein: CASSYTRKVSEQFF

clone size: NA
D gene: NA
J gene: TRBJ1-5
V gene: TRBV12-5
CDR3 DNA: TGTGCTGGTGGCCATACCGCTGGCAGTCAACCCCAGCATTTT
CDR3 protein: CAGGHTAGSQPQHF

clone size: NA
D gene: NA
J gene: TRBJ2-1
V gene: TRBV11-3
CDR3 DNA: TGTGCCAGCAACTTAGATCCCACATGGGGCAGGGGTGAGCAGTTCTTC
CDR3 protein: CASNLDPTWGRGEQFF

clone size: NA
D gene: NA
J gene: TRBJ1-2
V gene: TRBV6-5
CDR3 DNA: TGTGCCAGATCCAAACGGGGGGATAACTATGACTACACCTTC
CDR3 protein: CARSKRGDNYDYTF

clone size: NA
D gene: NA
J gene: TRBJ2-2
V gene: TRBV11-2
CDR3 DNA: TGTGCCAGCAGCTTTGTGGGCATAGGGGTTGCCGGGGAGTTGCTTTTT
CDR3 protein: CASSFVGIGVAGELLF

clone size: once
D gene: NA
J gene: TRBJ2-3
V gene: TRBV6-1
CDR3 DNA: TGTGCCAGCAGTCAATCCAGTTGTACGCAGTGTTTT
CDR3 protein: CASSQSSCTQCF

clone size: NA
D gene: TRBD1
J gene: TRBJ1-6
V gene: TRBV29-1
CDR3 DNA: TGCATCGTTAAGGACAGGGATTGGTCACCCTTCCACTTT
CDR3 protein: CIVKDRDWSPFHF